Below, one T cell receptor beta chain is given with its context. As yet, its antigen is unknown. Focal radiation and CTLA-4 blockade (ipilimumab) were tested in chemo-refractory metastatic non-small-cell lung cancer patients. The sample belongs to a study of radiotherapy plus CTLA-4 blockade in lung cancer. Study background: Of all patients, around 19% responded objectively and 25% to 40% showed disease control. Overall study results and limits: Strongest reported response predictors: early blood clone changes and post-radiation interferon-beta. In blood, tumor-derived TCR clones expanded after radiotherapy plus ipilimumab.

The repertoire was sequenced with immunoSEQ multiplex PCR; TCRdb's copy has only in-frame clones and lacks some. Of 40,000 to 60,000 clones detected, approximately 86% appear once; the ten largest clones hold under 20%. This sample comprised peripheral blood, obtained from a patient treated with radiotherapy plus ipilimumab. The receptor's source is a human donor with non-small cell lung cancer that progressed on radiotherapy plus ipilimumab. Some clones in this sample may be carry-over from other donors' samples.

CDR3 DNA: TGCAGCGGCACTAGCGGGGGGCTTAGCACAGATACGCAGTATTTT. Encoded protein: CSGTSGGLSTDTQYF. The V call is TRBV29-1, the J call TRBJ2-3, with 12 nucleotides matching TRBD2. Germline CDR1 is SQVTM and CDR2 is ANQGSEA. The CDR3 loop spans 15 amino acids. Unmatched junction bases numbered 5, after V lost 7 bases and J lost 0 bases.